This paragraph covers one T cell receptor (beta chain) sequence. The data originate from a study of blood T cell repertoires in COVID-19. Background on the study: The cDNA or gDNA used as material had been derived from T cells, B-cell-depleted T cells, or PBMCs.

Germline V gives CDR1 LGHNA, CDR2 YSLEER. This CDR3 has 15 residues. The V end was cut by 0 bases, the J end by 0 bases, with 9 bases between. Produced via immunoSEQ multiplex PCR; TCRdb's table is partial and in-frame only. The sample has tens of thousands of clones, around 81% seen once; the top ten hold 13% to 15%. Sequencing was done on a sample of peripheral blood. The clonotype was recovered from a human donor in a cohort sampled during active COVID-19. V is TRBV4-3 and J is TRBJ2-7; D is uncertain. CDR3 coding DNA: TGCGCCAGCAGCCAAGAGGTTAGCAGCTCCTACGAGCAGTACTTC. Translation gives CASSQEVSSSYEQYF.